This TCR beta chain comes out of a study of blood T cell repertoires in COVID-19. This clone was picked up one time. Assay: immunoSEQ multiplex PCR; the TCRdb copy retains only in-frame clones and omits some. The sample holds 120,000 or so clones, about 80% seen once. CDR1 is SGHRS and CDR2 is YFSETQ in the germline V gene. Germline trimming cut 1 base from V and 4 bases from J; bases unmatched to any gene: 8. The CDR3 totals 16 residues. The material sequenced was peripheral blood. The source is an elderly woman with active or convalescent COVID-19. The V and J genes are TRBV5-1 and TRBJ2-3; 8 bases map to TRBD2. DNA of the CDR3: TGCGCCAGCAGCTTGTCCACTAGCGGAGGGGCAGATACGCAGTATTTT. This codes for CASSLSTSGGADTQYF.